Listed below are T cell receptor beta chains from one sample, sequenced in a study of blood T cell repertoires in COVID-19. The method was immunoSEQ multiplex PCR; TCRdb's version includes in-frame clones alone and lacks a portion of them. The sample shows a few hundred thousand clones, roughly 84% of them seen only once. Sequences were obtained from peripheral blood. All receptors come from a man aged 40-50 years with acute or convalescent COVID-19. Each CDR3 is given with its conserved first and last residue. A D gene is named only where the DNA matches it firmly. Some rows mark clone size as missing; the rest say once, few, many or name a class of expanded clone.

V gene	J gene	clone size	D gene	CDR3 protein	CDR3 DNA
TRBV18	TRBJ1-3	NA	NA	CASSPAGMSWGNTIYF	TGTGCCAGCTCACCAGCGGGAATGTCTTGGGGAAACACCATATATTTT
TRBV3-1/TRBV3-2	TRBJ1-1	NA	NA	CASSQDPGGAFF	TGTGCCAGCAGCCAAGACCCTGGAGGGGCTTTCTTT
TRBV7-9	TRBJ2-1	NA	TRBD1	CASSPRGTGDDEQFF	TGTGCCAGCAGTCCCAGGGGGACAGGAGACGATGAGCAGTTCTTC
TRBV4-3	TRBJ1-1	NA	NA	CASSQGLMNTEAFF	TGCGCCAGCAGCCAGGGACTGATGAACACTGAAGCTTTCTTT
TRBV5-4	TRBJ2-7	NA	TRBD1	CASSLGQGATYEQYF	TGTGCCAGCAGCTTGGGACAGGGGGCCACCTACGAGCAGTACTTC
TRBV5-4	TRBJ1-6	once	TRBD1	CASSLARTGVNSPLHF	TGTGCCAGCAGCCTCGCAAGGACAGGGGTTAATTCACCCCTCCACTTT
TRBV30	TRBJ1-5	few	TRBD1	CAWSESGQGGQPQHF	TGTGCCTGGAGTGAATCAGGACAGGGGGGTCAGCCCCAGCATTTT
TRBV30	TRBJ1-4	NA	NA	CAWSVQGAGEKLFF	TGTGCCTGGAGTGTACAAGGGGCAGGGGAAAAACTGTTTTTT
TRBV25-1	TRBJ1-1	NA	TRBD1	CATLGQGKTEAFF	TGTGCCACCCTAGGACAGGGAAAAACTGAAGCTTTCTTT
TRBV6-5	TRBJ1-2	NA	TRBD1	CASRTLDRGHGYTF	TGTGCCAGCAGGACTCTGGACAGGGGACACGGCTACACCTTC
TRBV2	TRBJ2-7	once	NA	CASSSGYFSYEQYF	TGTGCCAGCAGTTCAGGTTACTTCTCCTACGAGCAGTACTTC
TRBV28	TRBJ1-2	NA	NA	CASSFRITSGYTF	TGTGCCAGCAGTTTCAGGATAACAAGCGGCTACACCTTC
TRBV6-2/TRBV6-3	TRBJ1-1	NA	TRBD1	CASSPRTGVGNTEAFF	TGTGCCAGCAGCCCACGGACAGGGGTAGGGAACACTGAAGCTTTCTTT
TRBV29-1	TRBJ1-2	NA	TRBD1	CSVGDRDEGYTF	TGCAGCGTCGGGGACAGGGATGAAGGCTACACCTTC
TRBV2	TRBJ2-3	NA	TRBD2	CASRLLAGGVTDTQYF	TGTGCCAGCAGACTCCTAGCGGGGGGAGTCACAGATACGCAGTATTTT
TRBV30	TRBJ1-4	NA	NA	CAWDLGTGTYTATNEKLFF	TGTGCCTGGGATCTTGGGACCGGGACATATACTGCAACTAATGAAAAACTGTTTTTT
TRBV9	TRBJ2-5	NA	TRBD2	CASGPGLAVQETQYF	TGTGCCAGCGGCCCCGGACTAGCGGTCCAAGAGACCCAGTACTTC
TRBV5-1	TRBJ1-2	NA	TRBD1	CASSERQGVDGYTF	TGCGCCAGCAGCGAAAGACAGGGGGTGGATGGCTACACCTTC
TRBV5-1	TRBJ2-7	NA	TRBD1	CASSLGTGFVYEQYF	TGCGCCAGCAGCTTGGGGACAGGGTTTGTCTACGAGCAGTACTTC
TRBV5-1	TRBJ1-2	once	TRBD1	CASSPGGTGDYGYTF	TGCGCCAGCAGCCCTGGCGGGACAGGGGACTATGGCTACACCTTC
TRBV7-2	TRBJ1-5	NA	NA	CASSFSGNQPQHF	TGTGCCAGCAGCTTTTCGGGCAATCAGCCCCAGCATTTT
TRBV5-1	TRBJ2-7	NA	TRBD2	CASSRRSASGGAEQYF	TGCGCCAGCAGCCGACGGTCGGCTAGCGGGGGAGCCGAGCAGTACTTC
TRBV10-3	TRBJ1-1	NA	TRBD1	CAISGGTGSTEAFF	TGTGCCATCAGTGGCGGGACAGGGTCCACTGAAGCTTTCTTT
TRBV5-1	TRBJ1-5	NA	TRBD1	CASSFGQGSDQPQHF	TGCGCCAGCAGCTTCGGACAGGGAAGTGACCAGCCCCAGCATTTT
TRBV19	TRBJ1-2	NA	NA	CASSMEVTGHYGYTF	TGTGCCAGTAGTATGGAAGTGACAGGCCACTATGGCTACACCTTC
TRBV18	TRBJ2-1	NA	NA	CASSPLSPPNEQFF	TGTGCCAGCTCACCTCTGTCCCCCCCGAATGAGCAGTTCTTC
TRBV9	TRBJ2-2	once	TRBD1	CASSGPGTGDGELFF	TGTGCCAGCAGCGGGCCCGGGACAGGGGACGGGGAGCTGTTTTTT
TRBV9	TRBJ2-2	NA	TRBD1	CASSQSPGQGAAGELFF	TGTGCCAGCAGCCAAAGTCCGGGACAGGGGGCCGCCGGGGAGCTGTTTTTT
TRBV2	TRBJ2-1	once	NA	CASSRVVEQFF	TGTGCCAGCAGTCGGGTTGTTGAGCAGTTCTTC
TRBV28	TRBJ2-2	NA	NA	CASSTHGNTGELFF	TGTGCCAGCAGTACACATGGGAACACCGGGGAGCTGTTTTTT
TRBV5-4	TRBJ2-1	NA	TRBD1	CASSFSGGNEQFF	TGTGCCAGCAGCTTCTCAGGGGGCAATGAGCAGTTCTTC
TRBV9	TRBJ2-5	NA	TRBD2	CASSVGDSGGLRETQYF	TGTGCCAGCAGCGTAGGAGATAGCGGGGGCCTCCGAGAGACCCAGTACTTC
TRBV6-4	TRBJ1-1	NA	TRBD1	CASSDQQGAEAFF	TGTGCCAGCAGTGACCAACAGGGGGCTGAAGCTTTCTTT
TRBV19	TRBJ1-1	once	TRBD1	CASSTQGGYKNTEAFF	TGTGCCAGTAGTACACAGGGGGGGTATAAAAACACTGAAGCTTTCTTT
TRBV6-1	TRBJ2-7	once	NA	CASSETGYEQYF	TGTGCCAGCAGTGAAACGGGCTACGAGCAGTACTTC
TRBV6-1	TRBJ2-6	NA	NA	CASSETARSGANVLTF	TGTGCCAGCAGTGAGACAGCCCGCTCTGGGGCCAACGTCCTGACTTTC
TRBV11-2	TRBJ1-1	few	TRBD1	CASSLRTGLNAEAFF	TGTGCCAGCAGCTTAAGGACAGGCCTAAATGCTGAAGCTTTCTTT
TRBV4-3	TRBJ2-3	NA	NA	CASSQARAGSTDTQYF	TGCGCCAGCAGCCAAGCCCGAGCGGGCAGCACAGATACGCAGTATTTT
TRBV28	TRBJ2-2	NA	TRBD2	CASSVTSGGHYGELFF	TGTGCCAGCAGTGTCACTAGCGGGGGGCATTACGGGGAGCTGTTTTTT
TRBV11-2	TRBJ2-7	NA	NA	CASSFYSRYEQYF	TGTGCCAGCAGCTTTTACAGCCGCTACGAGCAGTACTTC
TRBV12-3/TRBV12-4	TRBJ1-2	NA	NA	CASSWGDGYTF	TGTGCCAGCAGTTGGGGGGACGGCTACACCTTC
TRBV6-2/TRBV6-3	TRBJ1-6	NA	NA	CASSGQFGSPLHF	TGTGCCAGCAGCGGACAGTTCGGTTCACCCCTCCACTTT
TRBV3-1/TRBV3-2	TRBJ1-1	NA	NA	CASSPGHQNTEAFF	TGTGCCAGCAGTCCGGGACACCAGAACACTGAAGCTTTCTTT
TRBV4-3	TRBJ2-3	NA	NA	CASSQQAAGGTDTQYF	TGCGCCAGCAGCCAACAGGCTGCGGGTGGCACAGATACGCAGTATTTT
TRBV30	TRBJ2-7	NA	NA	CAWSVGVYEQYF	TGTGCCTGGAGTGTAGGGGTCTACGAGCAGTACTTC
TRBV7-9	TRBJ2-7	NA	NA	CASSRDTDYEQYF	TGTGCCAGCAGCCGGGACACCGATTACGAGCAGTACTTC
TRBV20-1	TRBJ1-1	NA	NA	CSAIEGAEAFF	TGCAGTGCCATCGAGGGAGCTGAAGCTTTCTTT
TRBV27	TRBJ2-1	NA	NA	CASRTTGPSEFF	TGTGCCAGCAGAACGACAGGTCCTTCGGAGTTCTTC
TRBV19	TRBJ2-7	NA	NA	CASSTPGGAIYEQYF	TGTGCCAGTAGTACCCCCGGGGGAGCAATCTACGAGCAGTACTTC